The clone carrying this T cell receptor (beta chain) was counted between two and nine times. An end of the junction differs from the germline gene, which may be a read error. This specimen comes from a study of vaccination and CD4 T cells after COVID-19. Study-level background: Six males and four females, two of them Hispanic, were enrolled as convalescents.

Looked up from germline, CDR1 is SGHVS and CDR2 is FQNEAQ. The CDR3 is made up of 14 amino acids. TCRdb independently ran MiXCR on the PCR reads; one entry per CDR3 protein. The data contain roughly 28,000 distinct CDR3 sequences, 50% of them seen just once; the ten biggest clones take up approximately 6%. Time point denoted: late sampling 161 to 241 days after vaccination in three convalescent patients. The origin of this receptor is a human donor who had recovered from COVID-19. The sequencing used CD4+ T cells from blood, collected about 7 months after SARS-CoV-2 vaccination. V gene TRBV7-8 combines with J gene TRBJ2-3; 8 positions agree with TRBD2. The CDR3 sequence: CASSVAGRTDTQYF. The CDR3 coding sequence is TGTGCCAGCAGCGTAGCGGGACGCACAGATACGCAGTATTTT.